A single sample gave rise to the 23 T cell receptor beta chains below, sequenced in a study of T cells expressing NK-cell markers. TCRdb reanalyzed the 5' RACE reads and collapses them to one entry per CDR3 protein, without DNA. The table lists about 450,000 distinct CDR3 sequences, with approximately 7% in the top ten. Sequenced material: blood T cells: a sorted CD56 or NKG2C T cell subset, CD4+ or CD8+ T cells, or bulk PBMC T cells (not recorded which). These receptors were collected from a woman aged 18-69 years in good health.

The V and J genes are TRBV18 and TRBJ2-3; TCRdb reports TRBD2, a call that lacks DNA to check it against. The CDR3 has 15 residues. The germline V gene encodes CDR1 KGHSH and CDR2 LQKENI. CDR3: CASSPGGGASDTQYF. Filled out from reference TRBV18 and TRBJ2-3, the complete variable domain reads NAGVMQNPRHLVRRRGQEARLRCSPMKGHSHVYWYRQLPEEGLKFMVYLQKENIIDESGMPKERFSAEFPKEGPSILRIQQVVRGDSAAYFCASSPGGGASDTQYFGPGTRLTVL.

The rearrangement links TRBV6-1 to TRBJ1-1; the TCRdb D gene call, TRBD1, has no DNA to confirm it. Germline V gives CDR1 MNHNS, CDR2 SASEGT. This CDR3 spans 14 amino acids. CDR3 in amino acids: CASSEFRGPTEAFF.

CDR3 sequence: CASRSQGGFYNEQFF. This chain connects TRBV28 to TRBJ2-1; the D call from TCRdb, TRBD1, cannot be confirmed without DNA. The CDR3 contains 15 residues. From germline, CDR1 is MDHEN and CDR2 SYDVKM.

The chain employs TRBV5-4 and TRBJ1-2; TCRdb designates TRBD1, a call that cannot be tested without DNA. CDR1 and CDR2 (germline): SGHNT, YYREEE (reference sequence). The CDR3 extends over 13 amino acids. The CDR3 loop is CASSLQGGYGYTF. The full variable domain, with the rest looked up from reference TRBV5-4 and TRBJ1-2, is ETGVTQSPTHLIKTRGQQVTLRCSSQSGHNTVSWYQQALGQGPQFIFQYYREEENGRGNFPPRFSGLQFPNYSSELNVNALELDDSALYLCASSLQGGYGYTFGSGTRLTVV.

CDR3 protein: CAWSVWGGYKNEQFF. The chain uses TRBV30 and TRBJ2-1; TCRdb proposes TRBD1, but this gene call is untestable without DNA. This CDR3 is 15 amino acids long. Looked up from germline, CDR1 is GTSNPN and CDR2 is SVGIG (reference sequence).

The gene calls are TRBV7-2 and TRBJ2-5. CDR3 size: 13 residues. In germline, CDR1 is SGHTA, CDR2 FQGNSA. The CDR3 region is CASSLVSAETQYF.

The CDR3 spells CASSQEGGPGIGELFF. The chain carries TRBV3-1 and TRBJ2-2; TCRdb names TRBD1, which stays unverified in the absence of DNA. CDR3 length equals 16 residues. Germline loops: CDR1 LGHDT, CDR2 YNNKEL (reference sequence).

The chain's CDR3 is CASSQVRPGGTGELFF. V usage is TRBV3-1 and J usage is TRBJ2-2. Germline V gene data show CDR1 as LGHDT and CDR2 as YNNKEL (reference sequence). The CDR3 has 16 amino acids.

This chain uses TRBV20-1 with TRBJ1-4; the TCRdb D gene call, TRBD1, has no DNA to confirm it. There are 13 residues in the CDR3. Germline V gene lookup returns CDR1 DFQATT and CDR2 SNEGSKA (reference sequence). CDR3 protein: CSANRVNNEKLFF.

This chain connects TRBV7-8 to TRBJ2-7. This CDR3 spans 12 amino acids. Germline V gene data show CDR1 as SGHVS and CDR2 as FQNEAQ. CDR3 sequence reads: CASSLYGDEQYF.

The rearrangement joins TRBV2 to TRBJ2-5; there is no DNA to check the TCRdb D call of TRBD1. This CDR3 spans 13 amino acids. CDR1 and CDR2 from the germline V gene are SNHLY and FYNNEI. CDR3 amino acids: CASSGTGPETQYF.

The chain carries TRBV12-3 or TRBV12-4 and TRBJ2-1. The length of the CDR3 is 13 residues. CDR3 protein: CASSFLVHNEQFF.

This chain links TRBV19 with TRBJ2-1. The CDR3 consists of 12 residues. Germline loops: CDR1 LNHDA, CDR2 SQIVND (reference sequence). CDR3 region: CASSTGFNEQFF.

The chain uses TRBV11-2 and TRBJ2-3; TCRdb's D gene call, TRBD2, goes unchecked for lack of DNA. Looked up from germline, CDR1 is SGHAT and CDR2 is FQNNGV. This CDR3 spans 17 amino acids. CDR3 sequence: CASRVGAAGVRADTQYF.

This sequence joins TRBV6-2 or TRBV6-3 and TRBJ2-3; TCRdb indicates TRBD1, and absent DNA this call remains unverified. Germline CDR1 MNHEY, CDR2 SVGEGT. The CDR3 is 15 residues long. The CDR3 sequence is CASSYSGGVTDTQYF.

Here the CDR3 reads CASSYQGQAKGYTF. J is TRBJ1-2 and V is TRBV6-5; no DNA is available, so the TRBD1 call from TCRdb remains unchecked. This CDR3 is built from 14 residues. Germline CDR1 reads MNHEY; CDR2 reads SVGAGI.

This chain uses TRBV4-3 with TRBJ1-4. Germline CDR1 LGHNA, CDR2 YSLEER. The CDR3 consists of 13 residues. The chain's CDR3 is CASSQDSGGKLFF.

The V call is TRBV10-3, the J call TRBJ2-7; TCRdb designates TRBD2, a call that cannot be tested without DNA. The CDR3 runs 14 residues. Germline V lookup: CDR1 ENHRY, CDR2 SYGVKD. CDR3 amino acids: CAIGRLAAPYEQYF.

The rearrangement links TRBV12-3 or TRBV12-4 to TRBJ2-5; TCRdb's D call of TRBD2 is untestable without DNA. The CDR3 has 13 residues. The CDR3 is CASREDPSKTQYF.

This sequence joins TRBV6-5 and TRBJ2-1; lacking DNA, the TRBD2 call made by TCRdb goes unchecked. Germline V CDR1 and CDR2: MNHEY, SVGAGI. The CDR3 sequence is 16 residues long. CDR3 amino acids: CASSYSSGGRNNEQFF.

The chain carries TRBV30 and TRBJ2-3; TCRdb reports TRBD1, a call that lacks DNA to check it against. The CDR3 is 17 amino acids. CDR1 and CDR2 (germline): GTSNPN, SVGIG (reference sequence). This CDR3 reads CAWSAIDRGSWTDTQYF.

The V and J genes are TRBV7-2 and TRBJ2-3; lacking DNA, the TRBD2 call made by TCRdb goes unchecked. Germline lookup yields CDR1 SGHTA and CDR2 FQGNSA. The CDR3 contains 12 residues. This CDR3 reads CASSLPSNTQYF.

The chain links TRBV5-1 to TRBJ2-1; TCRdb calls TRBD2, which cannot be checked without DNA. Germline V gene data show CDR1 as SGHRS and CDR2 as YFSETQ. The CDR3 is 15 amino acids. CDR3 residues: CASSEGLAVYNEQFF.